This T cell receptor (beta chain) was profiled in a study of blood T cell repertoires in COVID-19. Study overall: Acute and convalescent COVID-19 samples came from the United States, Italy and Spain. The analysed material was cDNA or gDNA that came from T cells, B-cell-depleted T cells, or PBMCs.

The germline V and J ends were trimmed by 0 bases and 2 bases, with 9 bases remaining between them. CDR3 length: 16 residues. The germline V gene encodes CDR1 SGDLS and CDR2 YYNGEE. Original analysis: Cell counts per sample came from amplifying reference gene primers. Only in-frame clones appear in the TCRdb table, and some are missing; sequencing was by immunoSEQ multiplex PCR. Clone size and the V and J calls come from that table; the DNA yielded D and trimming. The table records under 95,000 clones, more than 75% of them present only once. This clone was detected only a few times. The sequence derives from a human donor with acute or convalescent COVID-19. The donor label of this sample is uncertain. The material sequenced was peripheral blood. The V call is TRBV9, the J call TRBJ1-6; D not certain. DNA for the CDR3: TGTGCCAGCAGCGTAGGGGCAGAGACCTATAATTCACCCCTCCACTTT. It yields the protein CASSVGAETYNSPLHF.